The 30 T cell receptor beta chains listed next were all sequenced from one sample in a study of blood T cell repertoires in COVID-19. TCRdb's table, derived via immunoSEQ multiplex PCR, lists solely in-frame clones and lacks some. Of 100,000 to 150,000 clones listed, 84% are singletons. Source material: PBMCs or T cells enriched from blood (not recorded which). The receptors originated from a woman in her thirties who had recovered from COVID-19.

This clone was recorded once. The V call is TRBV4-1, the J call TRBJ1-1, with TRBD1 matching 8 bases. CDR1 and CDR2 (germline): MGHRA, YSYEKL. V was pared by 3 bases and J by 1 base, with 7 bases of the junction left unmatched. The CDR3 covers 16 residues. The CDR3 coding sequence is TGCGCCAGCAGCCACATGGGACAGGCAAGGAACACTGAAGCTTTCTTT. Its protein product is CASSHMGQARNTEAFF.

The J gene is TRBJ2-1, the V gene TRBV5-1; D may be TRBD1 (6 bases). CDR3 length: 14 amino acids. V lost 4 bases and J 0 bases, leaving 8 bases between the germline ends. CDR1 and CDR2 from the germline V gene are SGHRS and YFSETQ. This chain's CDR3 is CASSTGNSYNEQFF. CDR3 nucleotide sequence: TGCGCCAGCAGCACAGGGAACTCCTACAATGAGCAGTTCTTC.

This chain joins TRBV25-1 and TRBJ2-3; D perhaps matches TRBD2 (7 bases). V lost 8 bases and J 2 bases, leaving 20 bases between the germline ends. The CDR3 spans 16 residues. Germline V CDR1 and CDR2: MGHDK, SYGVNS. The CDR3 loop reads CASWGGKGDTTDTQYF. CDR3 sequence (DNA): TGTGCCAGCTGGGGGGGAAAGGGGGACACCACAGATACGCAGTATTTT.

The rearrangement uses TRBV7-9 and TRBJ2-1, with 9 bases fitting TRBD2. The V segment lost 2 bases and the J segment 10 bases; nucleotides outside the gene matches: 12. The CDR3 has 16 residues. CDR1 and CDR2 (germline): SEHNR, FQNEAQ (reference sequence). CDR3 residues: CASSLYSGRRVREQFF. CDR3 bases: TGTGCCAGCAGCTTATATAGCGGGAGAAGGGTGCGGGAGCAGTTCTTC.

The CDR3 loop reads CASSFGQGAEKLFF. For the CDR3, the DNA is TGTGCCAGCAGCTTCGGACAGGGCGCTGAAAAACTGTTTTTT. The chain is built from TRBV7-2 and TRBJ1-4, with TRBD1 matching 8 bases. Germline CDR1 reads SGHTA; CDR2 reads FQGNSA. This CDR3 has 14 residues. V was clipped by 3 bases and J by 7 bases; unmatched bases: 4.

This chain uses TRBV19 with TRBJ1-2; TRBD1 is a possible D gene (6 bases). The CDR3 consists of 14 residues. The V gene lost 4 bases and the J gene lost 4 bases, with 13 bases spanning the gap. CDR1 and CDR2 from the germline V gene are LNHDA and SQIVND (reference sequence). CDR3 sequence reads: CASSTATGPYGYTF. In nucleotides, the CDR3 is TGTGCCAGTAGTACCGCGACAGGACCCTATGGCTACACCTTC.

The chain combines TRBV6-5 with TRBJ2-7; D call uncertain. This CDR3 comprises 13 residues. Trimming removed 0 bases from V and 3 bases from J, with 6 bases in between. In germline, CDR1 is MNHEY, CDR2 SVGAGI. CDR3 sequence (DNA): TGTGCCAGCAGTTACTCCTACAGCTACGAGCAGTACTTC. Encoded protein: CASSYSYSYEQYF.

V usage is TRBV19 and J usage is TRBJ1-2; no clear D. This CDR3 has 13 amino acids. Trimming stripped 7 bases from V and 5 bases from J, with 14 bases between. Germline V gives CDR1 LNHDA, CDR2 SQIVND (reference sequence). The DNA of the CDR3 is TGTGCCAGTATTAAGGATTGGCGGTATGGCTACACCTTC. It specifies CASIKDWRYGYTF.

V usage is TRBV20-1 and J usage is TRBJ2-1, with unresolved D. Deletions cut 3 bases from V and 0 bases from J, with 9 bases between. This CDR3 is built from 14 residues. The germline CDR1 and CDR2 sequences are DFQATT and SNEGSKA (reference sequence). The CDR3 here is CSASGSSSYNEQFF. For the CDR3, the DNA is TGCAGTGCTAGTGGGTCTAGCTCCTACAATGAGCAGTTCTTC.

V usage is TRBV11-2 and J usage is TRBJ1-1; D is ambiguous. CDR1 SGHAT and CDR2 FQNNGV come from the germline V gene. The germline V and J ends were trimmed by 5 bases and 0 bases, with 7 bases remaining between them. The CDR3 runs 13 residues. CDR3 DNA sequence: TGTGCCAGCAGCCCGGGGATGAACACTGAAGCTTTCTTT. Its protein product is CASSPGMNTEAFF.

This sequence joins TRBV6-5 and TRBJ2-1; 11 bases fit TRBD2. V lost 6 bases, J lost 10 bases, and 11 bases stayed unmatched. Germline V lookup: CDR1 MNHEY, CDR2 SVGAGI. The CDR3 length is 15 residues. CDR3 bases: TGTGCCAGCAGAACTAGCGGGAGAAGGAGGGGAGAGCAGTTCTTC. It specifies CASRTSGRRRGEQFF.

The V gene is TRBV20-1, the J gene TRBJ1-2, with D unresolved. The CDR3 totals 11 residues. V gave up 4 bases and J gave up 4 bases, with 7 bases separating them. Looked up from germline, CDR1 is DFQATT and CDR2 is SNEGSKA (reference sequence). CDR3 amino acids: CSAMPGYGYTF. CDR3 nucleotides: TGCAGTGCTATGCCCGGCTATGGCTACACCTTC.

The gene calls are TRBV29-1 and TRBJ1-2; 9 nucleotides align to TRBD1. Germline V lookup: CDR1 SQVTM, CDR2 ANQGSEA. This CDR3 contains 13 residues. V was pared by 6 bases and J by 7 bases, with 9 bases of the junction left unmatched. As DNA, the CDR3 is TGCAGCGTCACACACACAGGGGGCGCTGGCTACACCTTC. It is translated as CSVTHTGGAGYTF.

The rearrangement uses TRBV27 and TRBJ1-5; the match to TRBD1 covers 9 bases. Germline-derived CDR1 and CDR2 are MNHEY and SMNVEV (reference sequence). This CDR3 has 14 amino acids. V gave up 6 bases and J gave up 6 bases; unmatched junction bases: 6. The CDR3: CASRGQGGGQPQHF. The DNA for the CDR3 is TGTGCCAGCAGGGGACAGGGAGGTGGTCAGCCCCAGCATTTT.

The CDR3 region is CASRRTGGANSPLHF. DNA for the CDR3: TGTGCCAGCAGACGAACAGGGGGCGCAAATTCACCCCTCCACTTT. The chain combines TRBV28 with TRBJ1-6, with 9 bases identical to TRBD1. The trim removed 6 bases at V and 7 bases at J, leaving 7 bases unmatched. This CDR3 spans 15 amino acids. Germline assignment: CDR1 MDHEN and CDR2 SYDVKM.

The chain combines TRBV7-9 with TRBJ2-1; 8 bases align to TRBD2. Germline lookup yields CDR1 SEHNR and CDR2 FQNEAQ (reference sequence). V lost 3 bases to trimming and J lost 2 bases; unmatched junction nucleotides: 6. The CDR3 has 16 amino acids. CDR3 bases: TGTGCCAGCAGCTTTCAGGGCGGGAGGCCCTACAATGAGCAGTTCTTC. Protein product: CASSFQGGRPYNEQFF. The variable domain in full, with the rest retrieved from reference TRBV7-9 and TRBJ2-1, is DTGVSQNPRHKITKRGQNVTFRCDPISEHNRLYWYRQTLGQGPEFLTYFQNEAQLEKSRLLSDRFSAERPKGSFSTLEIQRTEQGDSAMYLCASSFQGGRPYNEQFFGPGTRLTVL.

The rearrangement links TRBV7-9 to TRBJ1-6; tentatively, D is TRBD1 (6 bases). The CDR3 covers 13 residues. Trimming took 1 base from V and 13 from J, leaving 11 bases between them. Germline V gives CDR1 SEHNR, CDR2 FQNEAQ (reference sequence). The CDR3 DNA reads TGTGCCAGCAGCTTAGAAGGGGGAGGGCCCCTCCACTTT. Encoded protein: CASSLEGGGPLHF.

The chain carries TRBV5-1 and TRBJ2-5, with 10 bases aligning to TRBD1. The CDR3 totals 14 residues. Looked up from germline, CDR1 is SGHRS and CDR2 is YFSETQ. V lost 4 bases and J lost 4; bases outside the gene matches: 4. CDR3 DNA: TGCGCCAGCAGCCACCGGGACAGGGGAGAGACCCAGTACTTC. As protein: CASSHRDRGETQYF.

The chain is built from TRBV4-3 and TRBJ2-2, with 9 nucleotides matching TRBD2. CDR3 length equals 16 residues. Germline CDR1 is LGHNA and CDR2 is YSLEER. V lost 0 bases and J lost 6; bases outside the gene matches: 5. The CDR3 nucleotides read TGCGCCAGCAGCCAAGATCGGCGGGAGGGGGCCGGGGAGCTGTTTTTT. Translated: CASSQDRREGAGELFF.

The genes are TRBV5-6 and TRBJ2-7, with D tentatively TRBD2 (6 bases). This CDR3 has 18 residues. V lost 4 bases, J lost 2 bases, and 25 bases lay in between. The germline gives CDR1 SGHDT, CDR2 YYEEEE. The CDR3 DNA sequence: TGTGCCAGCAGCCCTCCCGGAGGTAGCGGAACACAAGCCTACGAGCAGTACTTC. Residues: CASSPPGGSGTQAYEQYF.

The chain has TRBV3-1 (or the pseudogene TRBV3-2) and TRBJ2-5; D is possibly TRBD2 (5 bases). Germline V CDR1 and CDR2: LGHDT, YNNKEL (reference sequence). Trimming left V 0 bases short and J 3 bases short, with 14 bases between. This CDR3 contains 16 residues. The CDR3 sequence: CASSQELGITKETQYF. In nucleotides, the CDR3 is TGTGCCAGCAGCCAAGAACTAGGGATAACGAAAGAGACCCAGTACTTC.

The chain joins TRBV4-1 to TRBJ1-3; weak D call: TRBD1 (5 bases). Germline CDR1 reads MGHRA; CDR2 reads YSYEKL. The CDR3 length is 17 residues. The V gene lost 3 bases and the J gene lost 4 bases, with 19 bases spanning the gap. CDR3: CASSHLRGGGRGNTIYF. CDR3 sequence (DNA): TGCGCCAGCAGCCACCTCCGGGGGGGTGGCAGAGGAAACACCATATATTTT.

This clone was picked up a small number of times. The chain links TRBV28 to TRBJ1-4, with 7 bases lining up with TRBD1. Per the germline V gene, CDR1 is MDHEN and CDR2 is SYDVKM. This CDR3 has 15 amino acids. The V and J ends lost 1 base and 6 bases, in that order; junction bases with no gene match: 5. Here the CDR3 reads CASSLFLDRDEKLFF. The CDR3 DNA reads TGTGCCAGCAGTTTATTCCTTGACAGGGATGAAAAACTGTTTTTT.

In its sample, this clone was seen once. The chain combines TRBV2 with TRBJ2-1; D not resolved. The CDR3 sequence is 14 residues long. The germline CDR1 and CDR2 sequences are SNHLY and FYNNEI. V was clipped by 11 bases and J by 1 base, with 15 bases between them. The CDR3 protein is CASLTSISYNEQFF. The DNA for the CDR3 is TGTGCCTCCCTAACGAGTATTTCCTACAATGAGCAGTTCTTC.

This clone has only a few counts. The rearrangement uses TRBV15 and TRBJ2-7, with D maybe TRBD2 (6 bases). Germline-derived CDR1 and CDR2 are LNHNV and YYDKDF (reference sequence). V was clipped by 3 bases and J by 3 bases, with 6 bases between them. The CDR3 loop spans 12 amino acids. CDR3 sequence: CATSRDYYEQYF. The CDR3 DNA reads as TGTGCCACCAGCAGGGACTACTACGAGCAGTACTTC. The complete variable domain, with remaining parts taken from reference TRBV15 and TRBJ2-7, reads DAMVIQNPRYQVTQFGKPVTLSCSQTLNHNVMYWYQQKSSQAPKLLFHYYDKDFNNEADTPDNFQSRRPNTSFCFLDIRSPGLGDTAMYLCATSRDYYEQYFGPGTRLTVT.

This clone was observed a handful of times. This sequence joins TRBV9 and TRBJ2-2; tentatively, D is TRBD2 (5 bases). Germline V lookup: CDR1 SGDLS, CDR2 YYNGEE. The CDR3 is 14 residues long. The V and J ends lost 4 bases and 8 bases respectively, with 15 bases between them. The CDR3 nucleotides are TGTGCCAGCAGCTTAGACGGGGTGATGGGGGAGCTGTTTTTT. This gives the protein CASSLDGVMGELFF.

The chain uses TRBV5-1 and TRBJ2-7, with 7 bases aligning to TRBD1. V lost 6 bases and J lost 4; bases outside the gene matches: 10. CDR1 and CDR2 (germline): SGHRS, YFSETQ. This CDR3 spans 14 amino acids. CDR3 coding DNA: TGCGCCAGCACCTTAGTACCACAGGGGTACGAGCAGTACTTC. Its protein is CASTLVPQGYEQYF.

This chain links TRBV7-2 with TRBJ2-1; D remains unclear. The germline CDR1 and CDR2 sequences are SGHTA and FQGNSA. V lost 3 bases and J 0 bases, leaving 15 bases between the germline ends. CDR3 length equals 17 residues. CDR3 nucleotide sequence: TGTGCCAGCAGCTTTCATCCGACTTCTAGCTCCTACAATGAGCAGTTCTTC. Its translation is CASSFHPTSSSYNEQFF.

The J gene is TRBJ2-1, the V gene TRBV4-1; no definite D call. Germline assignment: CDR1 MGHRA and CDR2 YSYEKL. The V end lost 0 bases, the J end lost 15 bases, and 12 bases lay between the germline ends. The CDR3 contains 12 residues. The CDR3 coding sequence is TGCGCCAGCAGCCAAGATCCAGCGACGCCGTTCTTC. Residues: CASSQDPATPFF.

Only a few counts were recorded for this clone. The V call is TRBV7-9, the J call TRBJ2-2, with 7 positions matching TRBD2. There are 15 residues in the CDR3. V gave up 3 bases and J gave up 3 bases; unmatched junction bases: 4. Germline CDR1 SEHNR, CDR2 FQNEAQ (reference sequence). For the CDR3, the DNA is TGTGCCAGCAGCTTTGGGGAGGGCGACACCGGGGAGCTGTTTTTT. The encoded protein is CASSFGEGDTGELFF.